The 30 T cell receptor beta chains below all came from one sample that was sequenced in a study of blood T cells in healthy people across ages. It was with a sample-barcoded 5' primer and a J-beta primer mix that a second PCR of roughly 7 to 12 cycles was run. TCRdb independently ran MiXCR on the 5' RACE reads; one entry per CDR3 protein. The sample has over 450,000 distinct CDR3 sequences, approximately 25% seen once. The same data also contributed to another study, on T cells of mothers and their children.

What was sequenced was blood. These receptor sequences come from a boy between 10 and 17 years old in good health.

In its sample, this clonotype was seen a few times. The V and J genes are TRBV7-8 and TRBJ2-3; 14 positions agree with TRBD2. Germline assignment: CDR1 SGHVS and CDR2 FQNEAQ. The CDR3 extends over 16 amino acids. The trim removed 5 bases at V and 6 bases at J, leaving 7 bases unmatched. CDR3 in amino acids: CASSTGLAGVLDTQYF. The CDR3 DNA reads TGTGCCAGCAGCACGGGACTAGCGGGGGTCTTGGATACGCAGTATTTT.

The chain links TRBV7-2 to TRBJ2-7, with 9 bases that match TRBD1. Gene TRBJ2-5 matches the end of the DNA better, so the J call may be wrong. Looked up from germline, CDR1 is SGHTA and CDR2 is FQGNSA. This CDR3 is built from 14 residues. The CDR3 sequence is CASSNRGRQETQYF. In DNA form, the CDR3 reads TGTGCCAGCAGTAACAGGGGGCGCCAGGAGACCCAGTACTTC.

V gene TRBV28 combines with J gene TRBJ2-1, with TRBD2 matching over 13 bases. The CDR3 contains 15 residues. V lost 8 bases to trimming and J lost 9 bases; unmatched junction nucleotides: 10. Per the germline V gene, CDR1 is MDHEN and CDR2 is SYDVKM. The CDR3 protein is CASCSGTSGTGEQFF. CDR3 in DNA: TGTGCCAGCTGCTCCGGGACTAGCGGGACGGGTGAGCAGTTCTTC.

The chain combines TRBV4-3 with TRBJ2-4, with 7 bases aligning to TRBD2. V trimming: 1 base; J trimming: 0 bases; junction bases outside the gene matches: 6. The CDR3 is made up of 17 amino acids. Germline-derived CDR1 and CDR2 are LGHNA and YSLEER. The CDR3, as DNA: TGCGCCAGCAGCCAAGTGTGGGGGGGATTAGCCAAAAACATTCAGTACTTC. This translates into CASSQVWGGLAKNIQYF.

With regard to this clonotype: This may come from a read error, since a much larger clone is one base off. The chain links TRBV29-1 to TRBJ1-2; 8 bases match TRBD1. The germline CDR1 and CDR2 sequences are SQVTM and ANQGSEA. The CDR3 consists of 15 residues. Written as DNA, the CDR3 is TGCAGCGTTCGGACAGGGCGCCATGGTAACTATGGCTACATCTTC. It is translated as CSVRTGRHGNYGYIF.

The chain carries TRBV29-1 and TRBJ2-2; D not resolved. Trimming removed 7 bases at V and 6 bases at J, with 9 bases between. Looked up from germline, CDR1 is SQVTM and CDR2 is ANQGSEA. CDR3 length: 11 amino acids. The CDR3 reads CSAIVAGELFF. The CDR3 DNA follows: TGCAGCGCTATCGTTGCCGGGGAGCTGTTTTTT.

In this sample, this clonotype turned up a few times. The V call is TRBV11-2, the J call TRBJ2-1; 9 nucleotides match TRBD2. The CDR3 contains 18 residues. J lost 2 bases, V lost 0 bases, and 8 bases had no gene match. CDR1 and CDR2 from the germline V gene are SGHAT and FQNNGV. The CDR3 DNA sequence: TGTGCCAGCAGCTTAGAGGGTAGCGGGAGTAATGCCTACAATGAGCAGTTCTTC. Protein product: CASSLEGSGSNAYNEQFF.

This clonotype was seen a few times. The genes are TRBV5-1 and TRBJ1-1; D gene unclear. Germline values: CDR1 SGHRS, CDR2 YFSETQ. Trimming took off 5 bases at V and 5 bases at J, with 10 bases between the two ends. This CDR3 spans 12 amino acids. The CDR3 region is CASRQSGTEAFF. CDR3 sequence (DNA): TGCGCCAGCAGACAGAGTGGGACTGAAGCTTTCTTT.

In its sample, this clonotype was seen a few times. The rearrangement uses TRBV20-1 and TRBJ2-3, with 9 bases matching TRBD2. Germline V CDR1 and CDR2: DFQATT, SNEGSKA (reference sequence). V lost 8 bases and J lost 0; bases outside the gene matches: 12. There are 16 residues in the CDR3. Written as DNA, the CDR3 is TGCAGTAGCGGGCTAGCGGGGCTCACTAGCACAGATACGCAGTATTTT. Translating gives CSSGLAGLTSTDTQYF.

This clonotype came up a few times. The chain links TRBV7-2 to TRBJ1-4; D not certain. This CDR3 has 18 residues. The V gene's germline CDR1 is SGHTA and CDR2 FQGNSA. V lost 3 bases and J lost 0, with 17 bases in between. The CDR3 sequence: CASSFSYTSTATNEKLFF. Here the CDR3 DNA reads TGTGCCAGCAGCTTTAGTTACACGTCAACTGCAACTAATGAAAAACTGTTTTTT.

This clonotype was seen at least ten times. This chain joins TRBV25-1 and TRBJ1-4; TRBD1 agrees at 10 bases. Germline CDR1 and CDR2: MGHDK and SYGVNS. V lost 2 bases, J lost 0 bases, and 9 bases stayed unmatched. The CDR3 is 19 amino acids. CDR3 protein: CASSEAGDRGRTTNEKLFF. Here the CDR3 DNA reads TGTGCCAGCAGTGAAGCCGGGGACAGGGGAAGAACAACTAATGAAAAACTGTTTTTT.

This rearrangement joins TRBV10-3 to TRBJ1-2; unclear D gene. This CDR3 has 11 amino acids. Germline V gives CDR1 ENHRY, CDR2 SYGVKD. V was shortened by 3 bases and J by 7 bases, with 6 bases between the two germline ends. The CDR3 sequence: CAISESSGYTF. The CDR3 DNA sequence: TGTGCCATCAGTGAATCCTCTGGCTACACCTTC.

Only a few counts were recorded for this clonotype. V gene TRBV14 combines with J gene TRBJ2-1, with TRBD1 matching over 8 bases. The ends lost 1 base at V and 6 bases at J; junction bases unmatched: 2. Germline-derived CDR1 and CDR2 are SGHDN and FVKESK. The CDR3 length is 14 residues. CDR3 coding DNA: TGTGCCAGCAGCCAAGGGGGGACAGGCAATGAGCAGTTCTTC. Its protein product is CASSQGGTGNEQFF.

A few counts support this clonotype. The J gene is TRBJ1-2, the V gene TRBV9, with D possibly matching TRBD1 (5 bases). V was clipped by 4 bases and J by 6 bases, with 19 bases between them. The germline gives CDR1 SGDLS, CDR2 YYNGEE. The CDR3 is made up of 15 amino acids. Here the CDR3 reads CASSPGPTGRDGYTF. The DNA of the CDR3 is TGTGCCAGCAGCCCGGGACCGACGGGGAGAGATGGCTACACCTTC.

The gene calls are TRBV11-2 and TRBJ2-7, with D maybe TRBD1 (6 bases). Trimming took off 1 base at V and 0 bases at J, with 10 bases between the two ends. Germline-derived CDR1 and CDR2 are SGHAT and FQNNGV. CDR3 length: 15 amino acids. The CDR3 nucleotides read TGTGCCAGCAGCTTAGTCGGACAGAGCTCCTACGAGCAGTACTTC. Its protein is CASSLVGQSSYEQYF.

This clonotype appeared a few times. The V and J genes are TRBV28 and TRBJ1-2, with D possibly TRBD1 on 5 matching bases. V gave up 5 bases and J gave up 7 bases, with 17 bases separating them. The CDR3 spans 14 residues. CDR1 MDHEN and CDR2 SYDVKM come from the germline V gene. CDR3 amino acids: CASSPGQGWSGYTF. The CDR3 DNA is TGTGCCAGCAGTCCAGGGCAGGGATGGAGTGGCTACACCTTC.

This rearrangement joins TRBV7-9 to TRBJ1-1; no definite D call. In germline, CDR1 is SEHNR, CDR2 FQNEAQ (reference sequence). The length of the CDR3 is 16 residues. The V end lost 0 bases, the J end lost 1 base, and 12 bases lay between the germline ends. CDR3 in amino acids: CASSLAGNFRNTEAFF. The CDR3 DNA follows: TGTGCCAGCAGCTTAGCGGGGAATTTTAGGAACACTGAAGCTTTCTTT.

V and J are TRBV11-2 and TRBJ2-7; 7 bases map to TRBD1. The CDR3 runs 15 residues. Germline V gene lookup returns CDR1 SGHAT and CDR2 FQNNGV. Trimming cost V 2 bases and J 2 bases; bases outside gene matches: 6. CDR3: CASSLSRQGPYEQYF. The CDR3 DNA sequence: TGTGCCAGCAGCTTAAGCCGACAGGGCCCCTACGAGCAGTACTTC.

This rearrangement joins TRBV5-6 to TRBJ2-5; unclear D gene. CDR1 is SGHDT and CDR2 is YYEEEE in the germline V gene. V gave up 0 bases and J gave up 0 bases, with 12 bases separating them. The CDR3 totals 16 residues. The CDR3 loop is CASSLVSLQYQETQYF. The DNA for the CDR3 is TGTGCCAGCAGCTTGGTTAGTCTACAGTACCAAGAGACCCAGTACTTC.

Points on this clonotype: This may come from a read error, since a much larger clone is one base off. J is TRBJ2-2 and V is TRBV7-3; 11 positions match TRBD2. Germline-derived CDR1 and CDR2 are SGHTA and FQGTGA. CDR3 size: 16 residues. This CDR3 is CASSPLAGGLTGEPFF. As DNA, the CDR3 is TGTGCCAGCAGCCCATTAGCGGGAGGGCTCACCGGGGAGCCGTTTTTT.

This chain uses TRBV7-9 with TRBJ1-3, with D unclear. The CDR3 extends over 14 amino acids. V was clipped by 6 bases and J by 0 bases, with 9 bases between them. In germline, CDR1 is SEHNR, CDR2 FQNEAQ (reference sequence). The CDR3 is CASSEEFSGNTIYF. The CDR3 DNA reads TGTGCCAGCAGTGAAGAGTTCTCTGGAAACACCATATATTTT.

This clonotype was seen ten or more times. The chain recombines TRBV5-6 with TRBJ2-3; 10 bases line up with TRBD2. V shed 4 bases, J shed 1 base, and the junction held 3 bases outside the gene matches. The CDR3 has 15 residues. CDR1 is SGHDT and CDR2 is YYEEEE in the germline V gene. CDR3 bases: TGTGCCAGCAGCATTGGGACTAGCGGCACAGATACGCAGTATTTT. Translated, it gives CASSIGTSGTDTQYF.

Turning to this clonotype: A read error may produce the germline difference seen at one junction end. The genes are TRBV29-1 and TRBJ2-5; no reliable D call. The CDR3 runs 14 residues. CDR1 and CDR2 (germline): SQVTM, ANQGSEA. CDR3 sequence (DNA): TGCAGCGTTGAAGTTGACGGAGACCAAGGGACCCAGTACTTC. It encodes CSVEVDGDQGTQYF.

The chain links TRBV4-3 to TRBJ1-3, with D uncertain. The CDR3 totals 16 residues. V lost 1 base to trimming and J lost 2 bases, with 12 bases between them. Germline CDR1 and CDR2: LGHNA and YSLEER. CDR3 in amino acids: CASSQALGSPGNTIYF. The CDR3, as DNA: TGCGCCAGCAGCCAAGCCCTGGGTAGCCCTGGAAACACCATATATTTT.

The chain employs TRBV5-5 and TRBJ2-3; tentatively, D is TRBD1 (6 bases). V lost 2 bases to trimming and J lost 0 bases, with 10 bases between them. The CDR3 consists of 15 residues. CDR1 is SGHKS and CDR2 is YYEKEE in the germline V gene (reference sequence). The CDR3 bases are TGTGCCAGCAGCTTAACAGGGTGGAGCACAGATACGCAGTATTTT. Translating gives CASSLTGWSTDTQYF.

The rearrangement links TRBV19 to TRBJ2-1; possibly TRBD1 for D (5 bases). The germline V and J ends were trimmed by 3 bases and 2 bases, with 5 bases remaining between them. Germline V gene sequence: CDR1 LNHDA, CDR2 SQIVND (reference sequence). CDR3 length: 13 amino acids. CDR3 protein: CASSMDTYNEQFF. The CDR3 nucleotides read TGTGCCAGTAGTATGGACACCTACAATGAGCAGTTCTTC.

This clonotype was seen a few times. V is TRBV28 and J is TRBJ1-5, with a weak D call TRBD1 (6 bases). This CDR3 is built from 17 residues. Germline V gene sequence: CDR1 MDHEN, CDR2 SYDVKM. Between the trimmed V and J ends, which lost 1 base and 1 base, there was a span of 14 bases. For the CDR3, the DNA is TGTGCCAGCAGTTTATCATGGGGGCACAGGAGCAATCAGCCCCAGCATTTT. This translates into CASSLSWGHRSNQPQHF. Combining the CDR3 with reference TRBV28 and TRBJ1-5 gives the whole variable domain DVKVTQSSRYLVKRTGEKVFLECVQDMDHENMFWYRQDPGLGLRLIYFSYDVKMKEKGDIPEGYSVSREKKERFSLILESASTNQTSMYLCASSLSWGHRSNQPQHFGDGTRLSIL.

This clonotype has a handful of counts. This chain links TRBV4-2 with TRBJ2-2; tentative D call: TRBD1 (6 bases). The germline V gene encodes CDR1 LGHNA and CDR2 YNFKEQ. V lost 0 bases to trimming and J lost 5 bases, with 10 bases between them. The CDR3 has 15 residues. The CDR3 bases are TGTGCCAGCAGCCAAGATGCAGGGGAAACCGGGGAGCTGTTTTTT. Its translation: CASSQDAGETGELFF.

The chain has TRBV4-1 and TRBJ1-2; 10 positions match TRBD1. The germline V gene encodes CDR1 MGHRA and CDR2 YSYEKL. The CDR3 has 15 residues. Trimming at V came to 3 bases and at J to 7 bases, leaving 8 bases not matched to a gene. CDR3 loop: CASSQGRQGASGYTF. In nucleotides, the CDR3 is TGCGCCAGCAGCCAGGGTCGACAGGGGGCGAGTGGCTACACCTTC.

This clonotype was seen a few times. The CDR3 protein is CASSQHGQLISYEQYF. In nucleotides, the CDR3 is TGTGCCAGCAGCCAACATGGACAGCTCATCTCCTACGAGCAGTACTTC. The chain joins TRBV14 to TRBJ2-5; tentative D call: TRBD1 (6 bases). Gene TRBJ2-7 matches the end of the DNA better, so the J call may be wrong. The CDR3 has 16 amino acids. The germline V gene has CDR1 SGHDN and CDR2 FVKESK.